These 5 T cell receptor beta chains share one sample of origin, sequenced in a study of control samples from healthy donors and cancer patients (dated by TCRdb to 2020 to 2021). Receptor amplification or capture employed the immunoSEQ multiplex PCR assay. TCRdb obtained this table from immuneACCESS and retained in-frame rearrangements with V and J assigned. These tables miss some clones; where compared with another copy, unresolved V genes account for less than half of the shortfall, and the remainder is unexplained. Present in this sample are roughly 130,000 clones, about 91% of which were seen just once. The ten most abundant clones make up roughly 8.7% of the sample. Sequencing was carried out using blood. The receptors here all came from a man aged 18 to 29 in good health.

The gene calls are TRBV5-1 and TRBJ1-1; no clear D. Trimming left V 2 bases short and J 0 bases short, with 8 bases between. From germline, CDR1 is SGHRS and CDR2 YFSETQ. This CDR3 contains 14 residues. CDR3 DNA: TGCGCCAGCAGCTTTGCGACATTGAACACTGAAGCTTTCTTT. Its protein is CASSFATLNTEAFF.

DNA of the CDR3: TGTGCCAGCAGTTTGGGACAGGGGGCGACCTACGAGCAGTACTTC. It translates to CASSLGQGATYEQYF. The chain has TRBV27 and TRBJ2-7; 12 bases align to TRBD1. With 3 bases clipped from V and 2 bases from J, the junction kept 2 bases outside the gene matches. Germline loops: CDR1 MNHEY, CDR2 SMNVEV (reference sequence). The CDR3 spans 15 residues.

This rearrangement joins TRBV7-3 to TRBJ1-1; D is unclear. V lost 1 base and J 3 bases, leaving 6 bases between the germline ends. The germline gives CDR1 SGHTA, CDR2 FQGTGA. The CDR3 sequence is 13 residues long. The CDR3: CASSLRRDTEAFF. The CDR3, as DNA: TGTGCCAGCAGCTTAAGGAGGGACACTGAAGCTTTCTTT.

CDR3 nucleotides: TGTGCCAGCAGCGTAGCTGTGGCTAGCGCTCACAATGAGCAGTTCTTC. Protein: CASSVAVASAHNEQFF. The chain is built from TRBV9 and TRBJ2-1; D possibly corresponds to TRBD2 (6 bases). Germline V gene lookup returns CDR1 SGDLS and CDR2 YYNGEE. This CDR3 is built from 16 residues. Trimming pared 0 bases from V and 5 bases from J, leaving 15 bases between.

J is TRBJ1-4 and V is TRBV10-3; the match to TRBD1 covers 8 bases. The CDR3 consists of 13 residues. Trimming removed 11 bases from V and 5 bases from J; junction bases left unmatched: 7. Per germline, CDR1 ENHRY and CDR2 SYGVKD. Here the CDR3 reads CAAGQGRNEKLFF. CDR3 in DNA: TGTGCCGCCGGACAGGGTCGGAATGAAAAACTGTTTTTT.